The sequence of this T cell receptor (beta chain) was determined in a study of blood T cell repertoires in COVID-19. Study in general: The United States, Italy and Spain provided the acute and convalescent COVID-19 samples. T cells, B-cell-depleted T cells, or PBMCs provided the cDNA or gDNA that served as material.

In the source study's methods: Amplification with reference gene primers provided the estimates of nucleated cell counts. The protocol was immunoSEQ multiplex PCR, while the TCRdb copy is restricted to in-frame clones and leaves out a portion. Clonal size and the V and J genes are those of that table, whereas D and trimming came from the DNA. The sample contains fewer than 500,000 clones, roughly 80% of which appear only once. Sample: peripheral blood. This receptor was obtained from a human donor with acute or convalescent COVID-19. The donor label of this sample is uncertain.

The CDR3 is CASSEGRAGGATRYGYTF. CDR3 in DNA: TGTGCCAGCAGTGAAGGGAGGGCAGGGGGCGCGACGAGGTATGGCTACACCTTC. The rearrangement uses TRBV6-1 and TRBJ1-2, with TRBD1 matching over 8 bases. Losses at the gene ends were 1 base for V and 5 bases for J; bases not matched to a gene: 15. This CDR3 spans 18 amino acids. Germline assignment: CDR1 MNHNS and CDR2 SASEGT.